A selection of T cell receptor beta chains follows, all from one sample in a study of shared clonotypes between healthy human individuals. The repertoire was sequenced with immunoSEQ multiplex PCR; TCRdb's copy has only in-frame clones and lacks some. The sample holds about 1,500,000 clones, approximately 96% seen once. Source material: naive CD4+ T cells sorted from blood. These receptors all stem from a man aged 25-40 years in good health. Both conserved end residues are part of each CDR3. D genes are given only for firm matches. Not all rows give a size; the values are once, few, many and, for expanded clones, a class.

>.|.|TRBJ2-5|TRBV11-2
CASSTSSRVRETQYF
TGTGCCAGCAGCACCTCGAGCAGGGTGAGGGAGACCCAGTACTTC
>TRBD2|.|TRBJ2-7|TRBV29-1
CSVGTSGNYEQYF
TGCAGCGTGGGGACTAGCGGAAACTACGAGCAGTACTTC
>.|.|TRBJ2-7|TRBV5-1
CASSLGGVEQYF
TGCGCCAGCAGCTTGGGAGGGGTCGAGCAGTACTTC
>TRBD2|.|TRBJ2-7|TRBV7-2
CASSLFPSGGSYEQYF
TGTGCCAGCAGCTTATTCCCTAGCGGGGGCTCCTACGAGCAGTACTTC
>.|.|TRBJ1-2|TRBV2
CASIGTPSKGYTF
TGTGCCAGCATAGGGACGCCGTCTAAGGGCTACACCTTC
>TRBD2|once|TRBJ2-1|TRBV11-2
CASSLELAGFHEQFF
TGTGCCAGCAGCTTAGAGCTAGCGGGATTCCATGAGCAGTTCTTC
>.|.|TRBJ1-4|TRBV19
CASSISAGTPNEKLFF
TGTGCCAGTAGTATATCCGCCGGGACGCCCAATGAAAAACTGTTTTTT
>.|.|TRBJ1-2|TRBV4-3
CASSRDRLDGYTF
TGCGCCAGCAGCCGTGACAGATTGGATGGCTACACCTTC
>.|.|TRBJ2-3|TRBV5-6
CASSSRDGNAQYF
TGTGCCAGCAGCAGCAGAGACGGGAATGCGCAGTATTTT
>TRBD1|.|TRBJ2-7|TRBV2
CASSPQGFSYEQYF
TGTGCCAGCAGCCCACAGGGGTTCTCCTACGAGCAGTACTTC
>.|.|TRBJ2-5|TRBV5-1
CASSFGSPQETQYF
TGCGCCAGCAGCTTCGGATCCCCTCAAGAGACCCAGTACTTC
>.|.|TRBJ2-7|TRBV18
CASSPRTSPSYEQYF
TGTGCCAGCTCACCACGAACTAGCCCCTCCTACGAGCAGTACTTC
>.|.|TRBJ1-2|TRBV6-6
CASSYSPDDNYGYTF
TGTGCCAGCAGTTACTCGCCAGATGATAACTATGGCTACACCTTC
>.|.|TRBJ2-5|TRBV28
CASSAPGLGQETQYF
TGTGCCAGCAGCGCCCCGGGACTGGGGCAAGAGACCCAGTACTTC
>.|.|TRBJ2-5|TRBV7-8
CASSLALETQYF
TGTGCCAGCAGCTTAGCACTAGAGACCCAGTACTTC
>.|.|TRBJ2-5|TRBV10-2
CASSGRLGEHQETQYF
TGCGCCAGCAGCGGGCGGTTGGGAGAGCACCAAGAGACCCAGTACTTC
>.|.|TRBJ2-2|TRBV28
CASSFRRTGELFF
TGTGCCAGCAGTTTCCGACGAACCGGGGAGCTGTTTTTT
>.|.|TRBJ2-1|TRBV18
CASSPGGSYNEQFF
TGTGCCAGCTCACCTGGGGGCTCCTACAATGAGCAGTTCTTC
>.|.|TRBJ2-2|TRBV28
CAGGGNTGELFF
TGTGCCGGGGGTGGGAACACCGGGGAGCTGTTTTTT
>.|.|TRBJ2-4|TRBV6-5
CAAGQAKNIQYF
TGTGCGGCCGGGCAAGCCAAAAACATTCAGTACTTC
>.|.|TRBJ2-1|TRBV27
CASSLPLSPTGQFF
TGTGCCAGCAGTTTACCCCTCAGCCCTACGGGGCAGTTCTTC
>.|.|TRBJ2-7|TRBV25-1
CASSENLPPDEQYF
TGTGCCAGCAGTGAGAACCTCCCGCCGGACGAGCAGTACTTC
>.|.|TRBJ2-2|TRBV5-1
CASSPDRLADTGELFF
TGCGCCAGCAGCCCAGACAGACTGGCGGACACCGGGGAGCTGTTTTTT
>.|.|TRBJ2-1|TRBV19
CASSITGQRNNEQFF
TGTGCCAGTAGTATAACGGGACAACGAAACAATGAGCAGTTCTTC
>.|.|TRBJ2-7|TRBV25-1
CASSVDYEQYF
TGTGCCAGCAGTGTAGACTACGAGCAGTACTTC
>TRBD1|.|TRBJ1-5|TRBV28
CASSFEGAGNQPQHF
TGTGCCAGCAGTTTTGAGGGGGCTGGCAATCAGCCCCAGCATTTT
>.|.|TRBJ2-1|TRBV28
CATEPGTNNEQFF
TGTGCCACAGAACCCGGGACCAACAATGAGCAGTTCTTC
>TRBD2|once|TRBJ2-1|TRBV28
CASSLYAGGSYNEQFF
TGTGCCAGCAGTTTATATGCGGGAGGTTCCTACAATGAGCAGTTCTTC
>TRBD1|.|TRBJ2-7|TRBV7-6
CASSLGTGGHDEQYF
TGTGCCAGCAGCTTAGGAACAGGGGGGCACGACGAGCAGTACTTC
>.|.|TRBJ1-2|TRBV7-2
CASSLDLGDYGYTF
TGTGCCAGCAGCTTAGATCTGGGGGACTATGGCTACACCTTC
>.|.|TRBJ1-2|TRBV5-1
CASSLERSYGYTF
TGCGCCAGCAGCTTGGAACGGAGCTATGGCTACACCTTC
>.|.|TRBJ2-3|TRBV9
CASSPIPTGSTDTQYF
TGTGCCAGCAGCCCAATACCCACAGGGAGCACAGATACGCAGTATTTT
>.|.|TRBJ1-2|TRBV6-1
CASSDRPGANYGYTF
TGTGCCAGCAGTGACAGACCGGGGGCCAACTATGGCTACACCTTC
>TRBD2|.|TRBJ2-5|TRBV13
CASSLRTSGRSETQYF
TGTGCCAGCAGCCTAAGGACTAGCGGGAGAAGTGAGACCCAGTACTTC
>.|.|TRBJ2-1|TRBV25-1
CATAMNNEQFF
TGTGCCACCGCTATGAACAATGAGCAGTTCTTC
>TRBD2|.|TRBJ2-3|TRBV7-6
CASSLGPGLAGGRPSTDTQYF
TGTGCCAGCAGCTTGGGGCCGGGACTAGCGGGAGGGAGGCCTAGCACAGATACGCAGTATTTT
>.|.|TRBJ2-1|TRBV19
CASSKDGGISSYNEQFF
TGTGCCAGTAGTAAAGACGGGGGAATAAGCTCCTACAATGAGCAGTTCTTC
>.|once|TRBJ2-7|TRBV6-4
CASSDSEGGLSYEQYF
TGTGCCAGCAGTGACTCCGAGGGAGGCCTCTCCTACGAGCAGTACTTC
>TRBD1|.|TRBJ2-2|TRBV2
CASRDDRGLWTGELFF
TGTGCCAGCAGGGACGACAGGGGCCTGTGGACCGGGGAGCTGTTTTTT
>TRBD1|.|TRBJ2-2|TRBV2
CASTQGEVYTGELFF
TGTGCCAGCACGCAGGGGGAAGTCTACACCGGGGAGCTGTTTTTT
>TRBD2|.|TRBJ2-1|TRBV9
CASSVRDYPSHEQFF
TGTGCCAGCAGCGTACGGGACTACCCTTCCCATGAGCAGTTCTTC
>TRBD2|.|TRBJ2-1|TRBV12-5
CASGRLAGGYNEQFF
TGTGCTAGTGGTCGACTAGCGGGAGGGTACAATGAGCAGTTCTTC
>.|.|TRBJ2-7|TRBV15
CATSPAPGAYEQYF
TGTGCCACCAGTCCAGCTCCAGGGGCCTACGAGCAGTACTTC
>.|.|TRBJ2-3|TRBV14
CASSQDLGGDTQYF
TGTGCCAGCAGCCAAGATCTCGGAGGAGATACGCAGTATTTT
>TRBD2|.|TRBJ2-2|TRBV7-9
CASSGTSGSNTGELFF
TGTGCCAGCAGCGGGACTAGCGGATCGAACACCGGGGAGCTGTTTTTT
>.|.|TRBJ1-4|TRBV10-3
CAIRRTADEKLFF
TGTGCCATCAGAAGGACCGCGGATGAAAAACTGTTTTTT
>.|.|TRBJ2-1|TRBV7-2
CASSPPGINEQFF
TGTGCCAGCAGCCCGCCCGGGATCAATGAGCAGTTCTTC
>.|.|TRBJ1-3|TRBV5-6
CASSRITAGNSGNTIYF
TGTGCCAGCAGCCGGATCACCGCCGGAAATTCTGGAAACACCATATATTTT
>.|once|TRBJ2-1|TRBV7-9
CASSLFDTSYNEQFF
TGTGCCAGCAGCTTGTTTGATACCTCCTACAATGAGCAGTTCTTC
>.|.|TRBJ1-3|TRBV27
CASRKLTAGNTIYF
TGTGCCAGCAGGAAACTTACCGCGGGAAACACCATATATTTT
>TRBD1|.|TRBJ1-5|TRBV7-6
CASSQGYRGFQPQHF
TGTGCCAGCAGCCAGGGGTACAGGGGGTTTCAGCCCCAGCATTTT
>.|.|TRBJ1-4|TRBV9
CASSRDHNEKLFF
TGTGCCAGCAGCAGGGACCATAATGAAAAACTGTTTTTT
>.|.|TRBJ2-5|TRBV19
CASSLTGQTQYF
TGTGCCAGTAGTCTGACTGGGCAGACCCAGTACTTC